The source of this T cell receptor (beta chain) is a study of shared clonotypes between healthy human individuals. The germline CDR1 and CDR2 sequences are SGHNT and YENEEA. The CDR3 has 12 amino acids. V lost 0 bases and J lost 9, with 6 bases in between. The protocol was immunoSEQ multiplex PCR, while the TCRdb copy is restricted to in-frame clones and leaves out a portion. Here the sample spans 950,000 to 1,300,000 clones, under 80% being singletons. The receptor comes from a man between 18 and 35 years old in good health. The sequencing input was memory CD4+ T cells sorted from blood. Subset indicated: CD45RA-negative fraction. The V and J genes are TRBV11-3 and TRBJ2-1, with D uncertain. CDR3 nucleotide sequence: TGTGCCAGCAGCTTAGATCCCCGTGAGCAGTTCTTC. Its translation: CASSLDPREQFF.